The sequence of this TCR beta chain was determined in a study of neurological immune-mediated disorders. For this clonotype: Its antigen remains unknown.

Overall study findings and caveats: The study found no CDR3 amino acid sequences shared by expanded clones across subjects, suggesting private repertoires in all groups.

The ends were cut back, 8 bases at V and 2 bases at J, with 11 bases in the middle. Germline CDR1 ENHRY, CDR2 SYGVKD. The CDR3 spans 13 residues. Synthesis of cDNA used 5'RACE (with 10-nucleotide random UMIs). A single run covered 15-18 subjects with over 200 million TCR-beta sequences. TCRdb used MiXCR to reprocess the 5' RACE reads, holding one entry per CDR3 protein. The sample consists of 3,000 to 4,000 distinct CDR3 sequences, approximately 32% of them appearing once. J is TRBJ2-3 and V is TRBV10-3; D gene ambiguous. This clonotype originated in a man aged 50 to 60 with HTLV-1-associated myelopathy (HAM/TSP). Material for sequencing was CD8+ T cells from blood. The CDR3 region is CAIDGVDTDTQYF. The CDR3 DNA is TGTGCCATCGATGGGGTGGACACAGATACGCAGTATTTT.